Below, 30 T cell receptor beta chains from the same sample are listed, as sequenced in a study of blood T cell repertoires in COVID-19 (dated by TCRdb to the early 2020s). Library method: the immunoSEQ multiplex PCR assay. TCRdb took this table from immuneACCESS and kept in-frame rearrangements with V and J called. Such tables lack part of the clones; where checked against another copy, unresolved V genes explain under half of the gap, and the rest is unexplained. A total of about 80,000 clones appear in this sample, roughly 88% of them only once. Together, the top ten hold 6% to 7.5% of the sample. Sequenced: peripheral blood. The receptors here all came from an elderly woman with acute or convalescent COVID-19.

V usage is TRBV19 and J usage is TRBJ1-2; TRBD1 agrees at 8 bases. This CDR3 is built from 14 residues. Germline-derived CDR1 and CDR2 are LNHDA and SQIVND (reference sequence). The V gene end was trimmed by 4 bases and the J gene end by 1 base; junction bases not matched to a gene: 2. In DNA form, the CDR3 reads TGTGCCAGTAGTACCGGGACAGGTAACTATGGCTACACCTTC. The encoded protein is CASSTGTGNYGYTF. Full variable domain (missing parts from reference TRBV19 and TRBJ1-2): DGGITQSPKYLFRKEGQNVTLSCEQNLNHDAMYWYRQDPGQGLRLIYYSQIVNDFQKGDIAEGYSVSREKKESFPLTVTSAQKNPTAFYLCASSTGTGNYGYTFGSGTRLTVV.

This sequence joins TRBV20-1 and TRBJ2-3; TRBD2 might be the D (6 bases). Germline lookup yields CDR1 DFQATT and CDR2 SNEGSKA (reference sequence). V was pared by 3 bases and J by 0 bases, with 22 bases between. There are 18 residues in the CDR3. Here the CDR3 reads CSASLVGGSQRSTDTQYF. DNA for the CDR3: TGCAGTGCTAGTTTAGTGGGGGGATCCCAGAGGAGCACAGATACGCAGTATTTT.

This clone occurred once. The rearrangement links TRBV30 to TRBJ2-1, with 7 bases fitting TRBD2. CDR1 is GTSNPN and CDR2 is SVGIG in the germline V gene (reference sequence). CDR3 length: 15 residues. After removal of 1 base from V and 4 bases from J, the junction contained 7 bases not matched to a gene. The CDR3 DNA sequence: TGTGCCTGGAGTGAAGGCGGGAGAGCATACAATGAGCAGTTCTTC. Amino acids: CAWSEGGRAYNEQFF.

J is TRBJ2-7 and V is TRBV12-5; weak D call: TRBD1 (5 bases). The CDR3 runs 13 residues. V lost 1 base, J lost 3 bases, and 7 bases lay in between. CDR1 and CDR2 (germline): LGHNT, FRNRAP. The CDR3, as DNA: TGTGCTAGTGGTTTGGCCACAGGCTACGAGCAGTACTTC. Its translation: CASGLATGYEQYF.

Only one count was recorded for this clone. The rearrangement uses TRBV19 and TRBJ1-1, with D tentatively TRBD1 (5 bases). The V and J ends lost 6 bases and 5 bases respectively, with 25 bases between them. The CDR3 is 17 amino acids. Germline values: CDR1 LNHDA, CDR2 SQIVND (reference sequence). Written as DNA, the CDR3 is TGTGCCAGTAGGTATTTAGCGGGCCGGGGGGGAGAAACTGAAGCTTTCTTT. Translating gives CASRYLAGRGGETEAFF.

The V call is TRBV19, the J call TRBJ1-5; D might be TRBD1 (5 bases). This CDR3 spans 15 amino acids. The germline CDR1 and CDR2 sequences are LNHDA and SQIVND (reference sequence). Deletions cut 5 bases from V and 1 base from J, with 12 bases between. The CDR3 spells CASSSGFESNQPQHF. Written as DNA, the CDR3 is TGTGCCAGTAGTTCAGGGTTTGAGAGCAATCAGCCCCAGCATTTT. The full variable domain, rest sourced from reference TRBV19 and TRBJ1-5, is DGGITQSPKYLFRKEGQNVTLSCEQNLNHDAMYWYRQDPGQGLRLIYYSQIVNDFQKGDIAEGYSVSREKKESFPLTVTSAQKNPTAFYLCASSSGFESNQPQHFGDGTRLSIL.

The rearrangement joins TRBV7-2 to TRBJ2-3, with 11 bases matching TRBD2. Trimming removed 5 bases from V and 3 bases from J; junction bases left unmatched: 7. The CDR3 runs to 16 residues. Germline CDR1 is SGHTA and CDR2 is FQGNSA. The CDR3 bases are TGTGCCAGCAGCGACAAACTAGCGGGAGTGACAGATACGCAGTATTTT. This gives the protein CASSDKLAGVTDTQYF.

The rearrangement uses TRBV6-5 and TRBJ2-7, with TRBD2 matching 7 bases. Looked up from germline, CDR1 is MNHEY and CDR2 is SVGAGI. The CDR3 has 14 residues. V shed 8 bases and J 0 bases; nucleotides not matched to a gene: 7. The chain's CDR3 is CASGGVAFSYEQYF. Here the CDR3 DNA reads TGTGCCAGCGGGGGGGTAGCCTTCTCCTACGAGCAGTACTTC.

The chain is built from TRBV4-2 and TRBJ1-2; 10 bases are a match to TRBD1. The CDR3 is 17 residues long. V was pared by 2 bases and J by 2 bases, with 8 bases of the junction left unmatched. Looked up from germline, CDR1 is LGHNA and CDR2 is YNFKEQ. The DNA of the CDR3 is TGTGCCAGCAGCCAACCCGACAGGGGGCCGGGCAACTATGGCTACACCTTC. Translating gives CASSQPDRGPGNYGYTF.

This clone occurred a few times. The CDR3 DNA follows: TGTGCCAGCAGCTCACGACAGGCGAGTGGCTACACCTTC. It codes for CASSSRQASGYTF. This chain connects TRBV7-2 to TRBJ1-2; a possible D gene is TRBD1 (6 bases). Trimming took 4 bases from V and 7 from J, leaving 13 bases between them. The CDR3 extends over 13 amino acids. Germline V gene lookup returns CDR1 SGHTA and CDR2 FQGNSA.

A few counts support this clone. The rearrangement joins TRBV9 to TRBJ1-3; 9 bases line up with TRBD1. Germline V lookup: CDR1 SGDLS, CDR2 YYNGEE. The V segment lost 4 bases and the J segment 1 base; nucleotides outside the gene matches: 6. This CDR3 has 16 amino acids. The CDR3 spells CASSRGTGISGNTIYF. In nucleotides, the CDR3 is TGTGCCAGCAGCCGCGGGACAGGGATTTCTGGAAACACCATATATTTT.

CDR3 sequence: CASSLALMGPDGYTF. CDR3 DNA: TGCGCCAGCAGCTTGGCCTTAATGGGGCCTGATGGCTACACCTTC. The chain combines TRBV5-1 with TRBJ1-2; tentative D call: TRBD1 (5 bases). This CDR3 has 15 residues. V lost 0 bases and J 6 bases, leaving 15 bases between the germline ends. CDR1 is SGHRS and CDR2 is YFSETQ in the germline V gene.

CDR3 DNA: TGTGCCAGCAGCCAACGCTCCTACAATGAGCAGTTCTTC. Translating it yields CASSQRSYNEQFF. The chain recombines TRBV3-1 (or the pseudogene TRBV3-2) with TRBJ2-1; D remains ambiguous. Germline loops: CDR1 LGHDT, CDR2 YNNKEL (reference sequence). This CDR3 has 13 residues. Trimming removed 2 bases at V and 0 bases at J, with 2 bases between.

The V and J genes are TRBV5-1 and TRBJ1-2, with D perhaps matching TRBD1 (6 bases). CDR1 and CDR2 (germline): SGHRS, YFSETQ. The V and J ends lost 1 base and 4 bases respectively, with 8 bases between them. This CDR3 comprises 13 residues. The CDR3 DNA reads TGCGCCAGCAGCTTGACACAGGGCTATGGCTACACCTTC. It translates to CASSLTQGYGYTF.

The genes are TRBV6-5 and TRBJ1-6; the match to TRBD1 covers 7 bases. Trimming at V came to 3 bases and at J to 5 bases, leaving 7 bases not matched to a gene. Germline V gene sequence: CDR1 MNHEY, CDR2 SVGAGI. The CDR3 extends over 16 amino acids. DNA for the CDR3: TGTGCCAGCAGTTATTACGGGACAGCACATAATTCACCCCTCCACTTT. As protein: CASSYYGTAHNSPLHF.

This sequence joins TRBV5-4 and TRBJ2-3; possibly TRBD1 for D (6 bases). The CDR3 is made up of 13 amino acids. Trimming removed 4 bases at V and 4 bases at J, with 10 bases between. The germline gives CDR1 SGHNT, CDR2 YYREEE (reference sequence). The CDR3 is CASSPNRADTQYF. In nucleotides, the CDR3 is TGTGCCAGCAGCCCGAACAGGGCAGATACGCAGTATTTT.

This chain connects TRBV9 to TRBJ2-2, with D perhaps TRBD1 (6 bases). The germline V gene encodes CDR1 SGDLS and CDR2 YYNGEE. The V end was cut by 0 bases, the J end by 3 bases, with 27 bases between. This CDR3 is 21 amino acids long. The CDR3: CASSVATGAGEGNSDTGELFF. The CDR3 DNA sequence: TGTGCCAGCAGCGTAGCTACTGGGGCAGGGGAAGGTAATTCGGACACCGGGGAGCTGTTTTTT. Using reference TRBV9 and TRBJ2-2 for the parts outside the CDR3, the full variable domain is DSGVTQTPKHLITATGQRVTLRCSPRSGDLSVYWYQQSLDQGLQFLIQYYNGEERAKGNILERFSAQQFPDLHSELNLSSLELGDSALYFCASSVATGAGEGNSDTGELFFGEGSRLTVL.

The chain couples TRBV9 to TRBJ2-7; 9 positions match TRBD1. CDR3 length: 13 amino acids. With 3 bases clipped from V and 7 bases from J, the junction kept 5 bases outside the gene matches. Germline V CDR1 and CDR2: SGDLS, YYNGEE. In nucleotides, the CDR3 is TGTGCCAGCAGCGACGGGACAGGGTCGGAGCAGTACTTC. This encodes CASSDGTGSEQYF.

The sample holds a few counts of this clone. This sequence joins TRBV28 and TRBJ1-1; no definite D call. Trimming cost V 6 bases and J 6 bases, with 14 bases left between them. The CDR3 consists of 13 residues. Germline loops: CDR1 MDHEN, CDR2 SYDVKM. For the CDR3, the DNA is TGTGCCAGCAGAAGGGAGCCCCTTGCTGAAGCTTTCTTT. Amino acid sequence: CASRREPLAEAFF.

This rearrangement joins TRBV6-2 or TRBV6-3 to TRBJ2-3; TRBD2 aligns across 9 bases. The V gene end was trimmed by 5 bases and the J gene end by 6 bases; junction bases not matched to a gene: 6. This CDR3 is 14 amino acids long. Germline values: CDR1 MNHEY, CDR2 SVGEGT. The CDR3 coding sequence is TGTGCCAGCAGTGGCGGGGGGGGCGTCGATACGCAGTATTTT. This encodes CASSGGGGVDTQYF.

The V call is TRBV18, the J call TRBJ1-2; TRBD1 might be the D (5 bases). Trimming stripped 0 bases from V and 2 bases from J, with 10 bases between. CDR3 size: 15 residues. The germline gives CDR1 KGHSH, CDR2 LQKENI. CDR3 DNA sequence: TGTGCCAGCTCACCACCTGCAGGGCGGAACTATGGCTACACCTTC. Amino acids: CASSPPAGRNYGYTF.

The chain has TRBV27 and TRBJ2-7; 9 nucleotides align to TRBD1. V was pared by 3 bases and J by 2 bases, with 8 bases of the junction left unmatched. The CDR3 totals 16 residues. Germline V gene sequence: CDR1 MNHEY, CDR2 SMNVEV (reference sequence). The CDR3 DNA follows: TGTGCCAGCAGTTTCCTTCCGGACAGGGGTACCTACGAGCAGTACTTC. Protein sequence: CASSFLPDRGTYEQYF.

The J gene is TRBJ1-6, the V gene TRBV2, with TRBD1 matching 7 bases. This CDR3 has 15 amino acids. From germline, CDR1 is SNHLY and CDR2 FYNNEI. V lost 4 bases, J lost 5 bases, and 5 bases stayed unmatched. The CDR3 here is CASSVKGAHNSPLHF. As DNA, the CDR3 is TGTGCCAGCAGTGTAAAGGGGGCCCATAATTCACCCCTCCACTTT.

Of note for this clone: At one end, the junction sequence differs from germline, possibly due to a read error. The chain uses TRBV18 and TRBJ2-2; 7 positions match TRBD1. CDR1 is KGHSH and CDR2 is LQKENI in the germline V gene. CDR3 size: 15 residues. The CDR3 nucleotides are TGTGCCAGCTCCCCACTGACAGGGAGCCCCGGGGAGCTGTTTTTT. It yields the protein CASSPLTGSPGELFF.

The rearrangement uses TRBV27 and TRBJ1-1; perhaps TRBD1 as D (5 bases). Germline V lookup: CDR1 MNHEY, CDR2 SMNVEV (reference sequence). The germline V and J ends were trimmed by 6 bases and 1 base, with 9 bases remaining between them. There are 13 residues in the CDR3. CDR3 nucleotides: TGTGCCAGCAGCTACGACAGGAACACTGAAGCTTTCTTT. Protein product: CASSYDRNTEAFF.

CDR3 sequence: CATSDGTSGYQETQYF. In nucleotides, the CDR3 is TGTGCCACCAGTGATGGGACTAGCGGTTACCAAGAGACCCAGTACTTC. This chain joins TRBV24-1 and TRBJ2-5; 11 bases line up with TRBD2. CDR3 length equals 16 residues. V dropped 3 bases and J dropped 0; count of bases not matched to a gene: 2. Germline V gene sequence: CDR1 KGHDR, CDR2 SFDVKD.

The rearrangement uses TRBV5-6 and TRBJ2-7; 14 positions match TRBD2. J lost 9 bases, V lost 4 bases, and 6 bases had no gene match. CDR1 is SGHDT, CDR2 YYEEEE, per germline. CDR3 length: 14 amino acids. The CDR3 DNA reads TGTGCCAGCAGCCCGGGACTAGCGGGAGTGGGGCAGTACTTC. Translated: CASSPGLAGVGQYF.

The V gene is TRBV7-8, the J gene TRBJ2-2; no reliable D call. This CDR3 contains 16 residues. V lost 4 bases and J lost 0, with 12 bases in between. The V gene's germline CDR1 is SGHVS and CDR2 FQNEAQ. The CDR3 DNA is TGTGCCAGCAGCTCCCAGACATTCGCGAACACCGGGGAGCTGTTTTTT. It is translated as CASSSQTFANTGELFF.

This clone was picked up one time. The chain has TRBV6-2 or TRBV6-3 and TRBJ2-5, with a tentative D call TRBD1 (6 bases). V was shortened by 2 bases and J by 5 bases, with 6 bases between the two germline ends. The CDR3 extends over 12 amino acids. Per germline, CDR1 MNHEY and CDR2 SVGEGT. The chain's CDR3 is CASSYRGETQYF. Here the CDR3 DNA reads TGTGCCAGCAGTTACAGGGGGGAGACCCAGTACTTC.

The CDR3 coding sequence is TGCGCCAGCAGTCTAGAGACAGACGGCGCTGAAGCTTTCTTT. Translating gives CASSLETDGAEAFF. V gene TRBV5-1 combines with J gene TRBJ1-1; D is possibly TRBD1 (5 bases). Per the germline V gene, CDR1 is SGHRS and CDR2 is YFSETQ. Trimming took off 5 bases at V and 6 bases at J, with 17 bases between the two ends. CDR3 length: 14 amino acids.